The clone carrying this TCR beta chain was seen a handful of times. Its antigen is unknown. This sample was included in a study of CD8 T cells in ankylosing spondylitis. Findings and caveats of the study: Some of the motif variants had earlier been found in reactive arthritis patients' fluid and blood. With a CD8+ phenotype, disease-linked clones were relatively rare in peripheral blood. It appeared that ankylosing spondylitis blood was characterized by a TCR beta motif of under ten highly homologous variants.

Germline values: CDR1 SGHRS, CDR2 YFSETQ. Trimming removed 4 bases from V and 1 base from J, with 14 bases in between. The CDR3 sequence is 15 residues long. Generation of TCR beta libraries employed quantitative 5'-RACE incorporating molecular barcodes. A single record per CDR3 protein comes from TCRdb applying MiXCR to the 5' RACE reads. The sample contains 350,000 to 450,000 distinct CDR3 sequences, 25% to 30% of which appear only once. Sequencing was performed on blood, either unsorted or a sorted T cell fraction (not recorded which). This sequence was found in a male donor with ankylosing spondylitis. The rearrangement uses TRBV5-1 and TRBJ1-1; D not certain. CDR3 sequence: CASSPLVGRNTEAFF. DNA for the CDR3: TGCGCCAGCAGCCCACTGGTCGGGAGGAACACTGAAGCTTTCTTT.